A selection of T cell receptor beta chains follows, all from one sample in a study of T cells after yellow fever vaccination. TCRdb re-derived calls from the 5' RACE reads in MiXCR, one entry per CDR3 protein. The data hold 500,000 to 550,000 distinct CDR3 sequences, with roughly 22% observed a single time. The sample in question was PBMCs, obtained 21 days after the first yellow fever vaccination. The receptors originated from a man between 18 and 29 years old who received the YFV17D yellow fever vaccine. Each CDR3 is given with its conserved first and last residue. A D gene is named only where the DNA matches it firmly. Not every row has a clone size; where given, it reads once, few, many or a size class.

few	TRBD1	TRBJ2-1	TRBV12-3/TRBV12-4	TGTGCCAGCAGTCCCGGGACAGGCGTTAATGAGCAGTTCTTC	CASSPGTGVNEQFF
-	TRBD1	TRBJ1-5	TRBV12-3/TRBV12-4	TGTGCCAGCAGTCCCCGGGGCAGGGGGTACAATCAGCCCCAGCATTTT	CASSPRGRGYNQPQHF
-	-	TRBJ1-1	TRBV6-1	TGTGCCAGCAGCTTCCGAGCCACAGGCGTAGGCACTGAAGCTTTCTTT	CASSFRATGVGTEAFF
many	TRBD2	TRBJ2-3	TRBV9	TGTGCCAGCAGCGTAGCGGGTAGCGGGGGGGCCGCAGATACGCAGTATTTT	CASSVAGSGGAADTQYF
few	TRBD1	TRBJ2-7	TRBV18	TGTGCCAGCTCACCGACAGGGGACGAGCAGTACTTC	CASSPTGDEQYF
-	TRBD1	TRBJ2-5	TRBV7-9	TGTGCCAGCAGCTGGACGACAGGGGGCGGAGAGACCCAGTACTTC	CASSWTTGGGETQYF
few	TRBD1	TRBJ1-1	TRBV6-6	TGTGCCAGCGGGACAGGTCAATCGGATTTCTTT	CASGTGQSDFF
few	TRBD1	TRBJ1-1	TRBV6-1	TGTGCCAGCAGTATGACCCGACAGGGGAGGGCTTTCTTT	CASSMTRQGRAFF
-	-	TRBJ2-5	TRBV14	TGTGCCAGCAGCCAAGCATTTGGGGGCCAAGAGACCCAGTACTTC	CASSQAFGGQETQYF
few	TRBD1	TRBJ2-2	TRBV7-3	TGTGCCAGCAGCTTAAGTGCAACCGGGACAGGCCTTGGGGAGCTGTTTTTT	CASSLSATGTGLGELFF
-	-	TRBJ1-1	TRBV7-9	TGTGCCAGCAGCTTAGTTCTCGGGGGGACAACTGAAGCTTTCTTT	CASSLVLGGTTEAFF
few	-	TRBJ2-3	TRBV5-5	TGTGCCAGCAGCACACTTAAGACTAGCACAGATACGCAGTATTTT	CASSTLKTSTDTQYF
few	-	TRBJ2-1	TRBV12-3/TRBV12-4	TGTGCCAGCAGCCTCCTCGCCGGCCTGGGGTATGAGCAGTTCTTC	CASSLLAGLGYEQFF
-	-	TRBJ1-2	TRBV7-2	TGTGCCAGCAGCTTAGTCGGGGCTGGCTACACCTTC	CASSLVGAGYTF
-	TRBD1	TRBJ2-5	TRBV20-1	TGCAGTGCTAGAGTTAGGGGGCTCCAAGAGACCCAGTACTTC	CSARVRGLQETQYF
-	-	TRBJ1-1	TRBV6-2/TRBV6-3	TGTGCCAGCAGTTATCAACAGAACACTGAAGCTTTCTTT	CASSYQQNTEAFF
many	-	TRBJ2-7	TRBV7-2	TGTGCCAGCAGCTACTGGGCCTTATCCTACGAGCAGTACTTC	CASSYWALSYEQYF
-	-	TRBJ2-7	TRBV6-1	TGTGCCAGCAGTGACCGGGACTCTCGATTCTACGAGCAGTACTTC	CASSDRDSRFYEQYF
-	-	TRBJ1-1	TRBV20-1	TGCAGTGCTATGGGGTACGAAGCTTTCTTT	CSAMGYEAFF
-	-	TRBJ1-2	TRBV5-1	TGCGCGGGAACGTTCTATGGCTACACCTTC	CAGTFYGYTF
-	-	TRBJ1-1	TRBV7-2	TGTGCCAGCAGTCCCCCGGGGGGCTGGACTGAAGCTTTCTTT	CASSPPGGWTEAFF
many	-	TRBJ1-6	TRBV7-9	TGTGCCAGCCCCTCTCGAGCATCCTATAATTCACCCCTCCACTTT	CASPSRASYNSPLHF
few	-	TRBJ2-7	TRBV4-3	TGCGCCAGCAGCCTGGGGGGAGAAGGGGTCTACGAGCAGTACTTC	CASSLGGEGVYEQYF
few	-	TRBJ2-1	TRBV24-1	TGTGCCACCGTCCAGAGCTCCTACAATGAGCAGTTCTTC	CATVQSSYNEQFF
-	-	TRBJ2-1	TRBV4-1	TGCGCCAGCAGCCAAGATTCCCCCGTCTGGCGGAGCTCCTACAATGAGCAGTTCTTC	CASSQDSPVWRSSYNEQFF
few	-	TRBJ2-7	TRBV4-1	TGCGCCAGCAGCCAAGATCCTGCAGTACGGGAGCAGTACTTC	CASSQDPAVREQYF
-	TRBD2	TRBJ2-5	TRBV11-2	TGTGCCAGCAGCTTAGAAGCCTCTAGCGGGGGCAAGACCCAGTACTTC	CASSLEASSGGKTQYF